This passage covers 18 T cell receptor beta chains from one sample sequenced in a study of PD-L1 blockade in urothelial cancer. Here immunoSEQ multiplex PCR was the method, and the copy in TCRdb shows in-frame clones only, minus some. This table holds some 56,000 clones, more than 75% found once. Time point defined: pretreatment peripheral blood. Material: PBMCs, obtained around atezolizumab (anti-PD-L1) treatment. The receptors shown here come from a man aged 50-59 years with urothelial cancer.

This clone appeared once. The V gene is TRBV29-1, the J gene TRBJ2-7; 13 nucleotides agree with TRBD2. The CDR3 runs 13 residues. From germline, CDR1 is SQVTM and CDR2 ANQGSEA. V lost 7 bases and J lost 2; bases outside the gene matches: 2. The CDR3 coding sequence is TGCAGCGCTGGACTAGCGGGAGCCTACGAGCAGTACTTC. Translating gives CSAGLAGAYEQYF.

The V and J genes are TRBV28 and TRBJ1-5, with D possibly matching TRBD1 (5 bases). Per germline, CDR1 MDHEN and CDR2 SYDVKM. This CDR3 has 13 amino acids. Trimming took off 8 bases at V and 0 bases at J, with 8 bases between the two ends. The CDR3 sequence: CASDSDSNQPQHF. In nucleotides, the CDR3 is TGTGCCAGCGACAGCGATAGCAATCAGCCCCAGCATTTT. Together with reference TRBV28 and TRBJ1-5, the CDR3 gives the full variable domain: DVKVTQSSRYLVKRTGEKVFLECVQDMDHENMFWYRQDPGLGLRLIYFSYDVKMKEKGDIPEGYSVSREKKERFSLILESASTNQTSMYLCASDSDSNQPQHFGDGTRLSIL.

The V and J genes are TRBV6-1 and TRBJ2-1; 9 nucleotides agree with TRBD1. The V gene's germline CDR1 is MNHNS and CDR2 SASEGT. The J segment lost 5 bases and the V segment lost 6 bases, leaving 8 bases of the junction unmatched. The CDR3 contains 15 residues. The CDR3 DNA sequence: TGTGCCAGCAGAATTACAGGGGGCAGGGACAATGAGCAGTTCTTC. Protein sequence: CASRITGGRDNEQFF.

The CDR3 is CASSELAGASAKNIQYF. The CDR3 region has the DNA TGTGCCAGCAGTGAATTGGCGGGAGCTTCAGCCAAAAACATTCAGTACTTC. The chain recombines TRBV25-1 with TRBJ2-4; 7 bases are a match to TRBD2. Germline V gene lookup returns CDR1 MGHDK and CDR2 SYGVNS. V dropped 1 base and J dropped 0; count of bases not matched to a gene: 6. This CDR3 has 17 residues.

The gene calls are TRBV4-1 and TRBJ1-2; D remains unclear. This CDR3 contains 11 residues. CDR1 and CDR2 (germline): MGHRA, YSYEKL. V lost 0 bases and J lost 8, with 4 bases in between. CDR3 sequence reads: CASSQDEGYTF. For the CDR3, the DNA is TGCGCCAGCAGCCAAGACGAGGGCTACACCTTC.

J is TRBJ2-7 and V is TRBV20-1, with TRBD1 as a possible D gene (5 bases). V lost 5 bases, J lost 10 bases, and 15 bases lay in between. The CDR3 has 11 residues. CDR1 is DFQATT and CDR2 is SNEGSKA in the germline V gene (reference sequence). The CDR3 loop is CSAGTSGPQYF. The DNA for the CDR3 is TGCAGTGCTGGAACCTCAGGGCCCCAGTACTTC.

The chain joins TRBV5-1 to TRBJ2-5; D is ambiguous. V lost 0 bases, J lost 2 bases, and 8 bases lay in between. CDR3 length equals 14 residues. Per the germline V gene, CDR1 is SGHRS and CDR2 is YFSETQ. The CDR3 sequence: CASSLGQVQETQYF. In nucleotides, the CDR3 is TGCGCCAGCAGCTTGGGACAAGTACAAGAGACCCAGTACTTC.

This sequence joins TRBV18 and TRBJ2-4; 8 bases line up with TRBD1. Germline V gene lookup returns CDR1 KGHSH and CDR2 LQKENI. The V and J ends lost 3 bases and 8 bases, in that order; junction bases with no gene match: 3. The CDR3 extends over 13 amino acids. The CDR3 DNA is TGTGCCAGCTCACCGGACAGGGTGGACATTCAGTACTTC. This encodes CASSPDRVDIQYF.

The chain is built from TRBV10-1 and TRBJ2-1; TRBD1 agrees at 9 bases. The CDR3 has 14 residues. V lost 4 bases, J lost 5 bases, and 3 bases stayed unmatched. Germline V gene lookup returns CDR1 WNHNN and CDR2 SYGVQD (reference sequence). CDR3 nucleotides: TGCGCCAGCAGTGGGACAGGGGTCAACAATGAGCAGTTCTTC. It specifies CASSGTGVNNEQFF.

This clone was seen once. The V call is TRBV7-9, the J call TRBJ2-7; TRBD1 matches at 10 bases. This CDR3 spans 14 amino acids. Per germline, CDR1 SEHNR and CDR2 FQNEAQ (reference sequence). Trimming took 3 bases from V and 2 from J; bases not matched to a gene: 1. CDR3 bases: TGTGCCAGCAGCTTGGGACAGGGGACCTACGAGCAGTACTTC. Its translation: CASSLGQGTYEQYF. The whole variable domain, filled in from reference TRBV7-9 and TRBJ2-7, reads DTGVSQNPRHKITKRGQNVTFRCDPISEHNRLYWYRQTLGQGPEFLTYFQNEAQLEKSRLLSDRFSAERPKGSFSTLEIQRTEQGDSAMYLCASSLGQGTYEQYFGPGTRLTVT.

V and J are TRBV27 and TRBJ2-3, with 7 bases matching TRBD1. With V trimmed by 7 bases and J by 1 base, 2 bases remained unmatched. CDR3 length: 13 amino acids. Germline V gene sequence: CDR1 MNHEY, CDR2 SMNVEV (reference sequence). CDR3 loop: CASKGAGTDTQYF. The DNA for the CDR3 is TGTGCCAGCAAGGGGGCCGGCACAGATACGCAGTATTTT.

J is TRBJ1-2 and V is TRBV19; D may be TRBD1 (5 bases). The germline V and J ends were trimmed by 7 bases and 4 bases, with 13 bases remaining between them. The CDR3 extends over 13 amino acids. Germline loops: CDR1 LNHDA, CDR2 SQIVND (reference sequence). The CDR3 DNA reads TGTGCCAGTACCCAGGGTTCCCTCTATGGCTACACCTTC. It yields the protein CASTQGSLYGYTF. Based on the CDR3 plus reference TRBV19 and TRBJ1-2, the full variable domain is DGGITQSPKYLFRKEGQNVTLSCEQNLNHDAMYWYRQDPGQGLRLIYYSQIVNDFQKGDIAEGYSVSREKKESFPLTVTSAQKNPTAFYLCASTQGSLYGYTFGSGTRLTVV.

The gene calls are TRBV6-5 and TRBJ2-2; no reliable D call. The CDR3 is 16 residues long. Germline V gene data show CDR1 as MNHEY and CDR2 as SVGAGI. The germline V and J ends were trimmed by 3 bases and 0 bases, with 11 bases remaining between them. The chain's CDR3 is CASSYLSVANTGELFF. The CDR3 bases are TGTGCCAGCAGTTATCTTTCGGTGGCGAACACCGGGGAGCTGTTTTTT.

In this sample, this clone turned up a few times. The chain uses TRBV30 and TRBJ2-2; TRBD2 agrees at 7 bases. The CDR3 has 14 amino acids. J lost 6 bases, V lost 5 bases, and 9 bases had no gene match. Per germline, CDR1 GTSNPN and CDR2 SVGIG (reference sequence). The CDR3 region is CAWDTAGKAGELFF. Written as DNA, the CDR3 is TGTGCCTGGGATACAGCGGGAAAAGCCGGGGAGCTGTTTTTT.

The genes are TRBV6-5 and TRBJ1-1; TRBD1 is a possible D gene (5 bases). This CDR3 is 13 amino acids long. Trimming cost V 6 bases and J 4 bases, with 12 bases left between them. Germline lookup yields CDR1 MNHEY and CDR2 SVGAGI. CDR3 sequence (DNA): TGTGCCAGCAGCCCCTTGGGGGGCACTGAAGCTTTCTTT. The encoded protein is CASSPLGGTEAFF.

J is TRBJ2-7 and V is TRBV6-5; TRBD1 might be the D (8 bases). The germline V gene has CDR1 MNHEY and CDR2 SVGAGI. This CDR3 has 14 residues. V lost 6 bases and J lost 4, with 16 bases in between. CDR3 protein: CASSSTGGGYEQYF. CDR3 nucleotide sequence: TGTGCCAGCAGCAGCACAGGGGGGGGTTACGAGCAGTACTTC.

The chain has TRBV7-9 and TRBJ1-4, with TRBD1 identical over 10 bases. J gave up 0 bases and V 4 bases, and 8 bases lay outside the gene matches. From germline, CDR1 is SEHNR and CDR2 FQNEAQ (reference sequence). CDR3 size: 18 residues. CDR3 DNA sequence: TGTGCCAGCAGCTCGCCGGGACAGGGGACCCCAACTAATGAAAAACTGTTTTTT. It specifies CASSSPGQGTPTNEKLFF. Full variable domain (rest looked up from reference TRBV7-9 and TRBJ1-4): DTGVSQNPRHKITKRGQNVTFRCDPISEHNRLYWYRQTLGQGPEFLTYFQNEAQLEKSRLLSDRFSAERPKGSFSTLEIQRTEQGDSAMYLCASSSPGQGTPTNEKLFFGSGTQLSVL.

The chain couples TRBV9 to TRBJ1-3; 10 nucleotides match TRBD1. The CDR3 has 16 amino acids. Germline V gives CDR1 SGDLS, CDR2 YYNGEE. V shed 1 base and J 4 bases; nucleotides not matched to a gene: 5. In DNA, the CDR3 is TGTGCCAGCAGCGTACCGACAGGGGGCTCAGGAAACACCATATATTTT. Amino acid sequence: CASSVPTGGSGNTIYF.